This T cell receptor (beta chain) was obtained from a study of blood T cell repertoires in COVID-19. Overall study context: Donors in the United States, Italy and Spain gave samples during acute or convalescent COVID-19. The cDNA or gDNA used as material had been derived from T cells, B-cell-depleted T cells, or PBMCs.

Unmatched junction bases numbered 6, after V lost 5 bases and J lost 5 bases. Germline V gene lookup returns CDR1 SGDLS and CDR2 YYNGEE. The CDR3 is made up of 15 amino acids. Original data processing: Estimates of nucleated cell counts were drawn from the amplification of reference gene primers. Clones were read by immunoSEQ multiplex PCR, and TCRdb kept only the in-frame ones, dropping some. That table furnishes V, J and clone size, whereas the DNA furnished D and trimming. The data show 60,000 to 70,000 clones, roughly 86% seen once. The clonotype originates from a man aged 40-55 years with COVID-19, enrolled during active disease. This chain joins TRBV9 and TRBJ2-2; the match to TRBD2 covers 10 bases. The specimen sequenced was peripheral blood. The CDR3: CASRAGGPDTGELFF. DNA of the CDR3: TGTGCCAGCAGAGCGGGGGGGCCCGATACCGGGGAGCTGTTTTTT. Filled out from reference TRBV9 and TRBJ2-2, the complete variable domain reads DSGVTQTPKHLITATGQRVTLRCSPRSGDLSVYWYQQSLDQGLQFLIQYYNGEERAKGNILERFSAQQFPDLHSELNLSSLELGDSALYFCASRAGGPDTGELFFGEGSRLTVL.